Listed here are 19 T cell receptor beta chains from one sample, sequenced in a study of shared clonotypes between healthy human individuals. Sequenced by immunoSEQ multiplex PCR; TCRdb stores in-frame clones only, minus some. Of 1.4 million or so clones in the sample, 98% were seen once. Sequencing input: naive CD4+ T cells sorted from blood. Specified subset: CD45RA+ positively selected. The receptors here all came from a man aged 25 to 45 in good health.

V gene TRBV7-2 combines with J gene TRBJ2-3, with no clear D. Germline values: CDR1 SGHTA, CDR2 FQGNSA. V was pared by 4 bases and J by 0 bases, with 20 bases between. CDR3 length equals 18 residues. DNA of the CDR3: TGTGCCAGCAGCTCTCCGTTCGCCGGAGCTTCAAGCACAGATACGCAGTATTTT. Its protein is CASSSPFAGASSTDTQYF.

The chain couples TRBV15 to TRBJ1-3, with a possible D match to TRBD1 (5 bases). This CDR3 has 16 amino acids. V lost 6 bases to trimming and J lost 7 bases, with 22 bases between them. CDR1 LNHNV and CDR2 YYDKDF come from the germline V gene (reference sequence). The CDR3 region is CATRQTGSGLWNTIYF. Here the CDR3 DNA reads TGTGCCACCAGACAGACGGGGTCAGGGCTCTGGAACACCATATATTTT.

This chain links TRBV6-5 with TRBJ1-5, with 7 bases fitting TRBD1. The CDR3 extends over 14 amino acids. The germline V gene has CDR1 MNHEY and CDR2 SVGAGI. After removal of 6 bases from V and 5 bases from J, the junction contained 7 bases not matched to a gene. The CDR3 DNA reads TGTGCCAGCAGACAACAGGGGATTGATCAGCCCCAGCATTTT. It is translated as CASRQQGIDQPQHF.

Comment on this clone: Other DNA sequences of this sample code for an identical CDR3. V is TRBV20-1 and J is TRBJ2-5; D is possibly TRBD2 (6 bases). Germline V CDR1 and CDR2: DFQATT, SNEGSKA (reference sequence). This CDR3 has 11 residues. The germline V and J ends were trimmed by 6 bases and 5 bases, with 10 bases remaining between them. CDR3 sequence reads: CSAPRGETQYF. CDR3 DNA: TGCAGTGCCCCCCGGGGGGAGACCCAGTACTTC.

The DNA for the CDR3 is TGTGCCAGTAGTATAAAGTCCGGGGGGAGCACTGAAGCTTTCTTT. As protein: CASSIKSGGSTEAFF. The rearrangement joins TRBV19 to TRBJ1-1; D is possibly TRBD1 (5 bases). The V gene's germline CDR1 is LNHDA and CDR2 SQIVND (reference sequence). Trimming stripped 2 bases from V and 4 bases from J, with 14 bases between. The CDR3 runs to 15 residues.

The genes are TRBV28 and TRBJ2-1; no clear D. The length of the CDR3 is 13 residues. Germline-derived CDR1 and CDR2 are MDHEN and SYDVKM. The germline V and J ends were trimmed by 6 bases and 5 bases, with 11 bases remaining between them. CDR3 amino acids: CASSRQWHNEQFF. For the CDR3, the DNA is TGTGCCAGCAGCCGTCAGTGGCACAATGAGCAGTTCTTC. The full variable domain, completed using reference TRBV28 and TRBJ2-1, is DVKVTQSSRYLVKRTGEKVFLECVQDMDHENMFWYRQDPGLGLRLIYFSYDVKMKEKGDIPEGYSVSREKKERFSLILESASTNQTSMYLCASSRQWHNEQFFGPGTRLTVL.

V is TRBV7-6 and J is TRBJ2-5; D perhaps matches TRBD2 (6 bases). Trimming pared 5 bases from V and 2 bases from J, leaving 18 bases between. Per germline, CDR1 SGHVS and CDR2 FNYEAQ. The CDR3 spans 16 residues. CDR3 protein: CASSVGLSGSQETQYF. The CDR3 DNA reads as TGTGCCAGCAGCGTCGGACTGAGCGGGTCTCAAGAGACCCAGTACTTC.

As for this clone: A read error may produce the germline difference seen at one junction end. The chain recombines TRBV7-7 with TRBJ2-1; TRBD2 matches at 7 bases. CDR1 is SSHAT, CDR2 FNYEAQ, per germline (reference sequence). The CDR3 has 15 residues. CDR3 bases: TGTGCTAGCAGCTTAGGAAGCGGGACTTACAATGAGCAGTTCTTC. This translates into CASSLGSGTYNEQFF. Full variable domain (outside the CDR3, taken from reference TRBV7-7 and TRBJ2-1): GAGVSQSPRYKVTKRGQDVTLRCDPISSHATLYWYQQALGQGPEFLTYFNYEAQPDKSGLPSDRFSAERPEGSISTLTIQRTEQRDSAMYRCASSLGSGTYNEQFFGPGTRLTVL.

This chain connects TRBV7-8 to TRBJ1-2; 7 bases map to TRBD1. Trimming removed 1 base from V and 2 bases from J; junction bases left unmatched: 13. CDR1 is SGHVS, CDR2 FQNEAQ, per germline. This CDR3 comprises 18 residues. The CDR3 bases are TGTGCCAGCAGCTTAGTTGGAATAGGGGACAGCGCGAACTATGGCTACACCTTC. Encoded protein: CASSLVGIGDSANYGYTF.

This clone was counted once. CDR3 sequence (DNA): TGTGCCAGCAGCCAAGGGGCGACAGGTGGGATTGAAGCTTTCTTT. This gives the protein CASSQGATGGIEAFF. This chain connects TRBV14 to TRBJ1-1; D may be TRBD1 (6 bases). Between the trimmed V and J ends, which lost 1 base and 7 bases, there was a span of 16 bases. The CDR3 is 15 residues long. Germline V gene sequence: CDR1 SGHDN, CDR2 FVKESK.

In regard to this clone: Other nucleotide sequences in the sample specify the same CDR3. The chain has TRBV20-1 and TRBJ2-7, with D unclear. This CDR3 comprises 10 residues. Germline V gene lookup returns CDR1 DFQATT and CDR2 SNEGSKA (reference sequence). Trimming left V 5 bases short and J 4 bases short, with 6 bases between. The CDR3 region has the DNA TGCAGTGCTCGAGCGTACGAGCAGTACTTC. Its protein is CSARAYEQYF.

J is TRBJ1-2 and V is TRBV9, with a possible D match to TRBD1 (5 bases). The V gene's germline CDR1 is SGDLS and CDR2 YYNGEE. There are 13 residues in the CDR3. With 4 bases removed from V and 4 bases from J, the gap between germline ends came to 11 bases. The DNA for the CDR3 is TGTGCCAGCAGCCCAAGCGGGACCTATGGCTACACCTTC. It encodes CASSPSGTYGYTF.

The chain carries TRBV10-3 and TRBJ1-5; 8 bases are a match to TRBD1. J was trimmed by 6 bases and V by 3 bases; bases with no gene match: 10. The CDR3 totals 16 residues. Looked up from germline, CDR1 is ENHRY and CDR2 is SYGVKD. DNA for the CDR3: TGTGCCATCAGTGAATTCGACAGGGGAAGTAGTCAGCCCCAGCATTTT. Translating it yields CAISEFDRGSSQPQHF.

As regards this clone: Different DNA sequences within this sample yield the same CDR3. The chain links TRBV18 to TRBJ2-1; D may be TRBD1 (6 bases). The germline V gene has CDR1 KGHSH and CDR2 LQKENI. The length of the CDR3 is 15 residues. V was trimmed by 2 bases and J by 1 base, leaving 9 bases between them. The CDR3 DNA is TGTGCCAGCTCACCAGTGACAGGTTCCTACAATGAGCAGTTCTTC. This translates into CASSPVTGSYNEQFF.

The chain recombines TRBV6-1 with TRBJ2-7; 10 bases agree with TRBD1. Germline assignment: CDR1 MNHNS and CDR2 SASEGT. Trimming cost V 6 bases and J 6 bases; bases outside gene matches: 5. The CDR3 covers 13 residues. This CDR3 reads CASSWDRGGEQYF. As DNA, the CDR3 is TGTGCCAGCAGCTGGGACAGGGGAGGCGAGCAGTACTTC.

The chain combines TRBV5-8 with TRBJ2-7; tentative D call: TRBD2 (5 bases). The germline V and J ends were trimmed by 0 bases and 1 base, with 8 bases remaining between them. The CDR3 has 14 residues. The germline CDR1 and CDR2 sequences are SGHTS and YDEGEE. The CDR3 region is CASSLGTFSYEQYF. The CDR3, as DNA: TGTGCCAGCAGCTTGGGGACTTTTTCCTACGAGCAGTACTTC.

This chain uses TRBV6-1 with TRBJ2-5; D unclear. With 1 base removed from V and 9 bases from J, the gap between germline ends came to 3 bases. Germline loops: CDR1 MNHNS, CDR2 SASEGT. The CDR3 sequence is 10 residues long. CDR3 region: CASSEVSQYF. In DNA, the CDR3 is TGTGCCAGCAGTGAAGTATCCCAGTACTTC.

This rearrangement joins TRBV6-4 to TRBJ1-5, with no clear D. CDR3 length: 13 amino acids. Trimming shortened V by 6 bases and J by 7 bases, and 13 bases separated the two germline ends. The V gene's germline CDR1 is MRHNA and CDR2 SNTAGT. DNA of the CDR3: TGTGCCAGCAGCCCCGGAAGAGACCAGCCCCAGCATTTT. Protein sequence: CASSPGRDQPQHF.

The CDR3 bases are TGTGCCAGCAGGGGACTACAGGGAGGACTATCGAACACCATATATTTT. Translating gives CASRGLQGGLSNTIYF. V gene TRBV27 combines with J gene TRBJ1-3, with a possible D match to TRBD1 (6 bases). Germline CDR1 reads MNHEY; CDR2 reads SMNVEV (reference sequence). V shed 6 bases and J shed 7 bases, with 22 bases lying between them. This CDR3 region has 16 residues.